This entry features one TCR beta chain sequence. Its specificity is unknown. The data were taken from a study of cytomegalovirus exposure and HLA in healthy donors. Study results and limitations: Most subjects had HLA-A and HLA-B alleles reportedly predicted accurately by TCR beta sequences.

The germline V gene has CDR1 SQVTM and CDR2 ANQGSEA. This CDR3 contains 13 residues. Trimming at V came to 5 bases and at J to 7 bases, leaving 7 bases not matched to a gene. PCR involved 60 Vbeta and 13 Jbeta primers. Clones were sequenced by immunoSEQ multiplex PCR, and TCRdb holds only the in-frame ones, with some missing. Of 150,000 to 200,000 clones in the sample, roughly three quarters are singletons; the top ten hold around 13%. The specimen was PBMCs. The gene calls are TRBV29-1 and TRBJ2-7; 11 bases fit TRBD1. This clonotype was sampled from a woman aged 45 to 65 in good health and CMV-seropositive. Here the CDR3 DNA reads TGCAGCGTTACCGGGACAGGGGGTAGTGAGCAGTACTTC. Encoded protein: CSVTGTGGSEQYF.